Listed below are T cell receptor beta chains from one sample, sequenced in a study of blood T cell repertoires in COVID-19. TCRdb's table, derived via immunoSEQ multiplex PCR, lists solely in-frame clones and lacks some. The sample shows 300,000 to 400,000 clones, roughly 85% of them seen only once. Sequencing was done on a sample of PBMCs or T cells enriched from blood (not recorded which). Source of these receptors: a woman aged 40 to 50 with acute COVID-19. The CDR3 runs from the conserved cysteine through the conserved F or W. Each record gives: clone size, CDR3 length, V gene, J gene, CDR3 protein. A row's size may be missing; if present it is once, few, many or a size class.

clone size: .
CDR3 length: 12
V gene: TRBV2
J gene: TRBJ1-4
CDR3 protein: CASNDRAEKLFF

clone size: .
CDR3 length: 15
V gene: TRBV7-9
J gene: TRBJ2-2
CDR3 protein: CASSLGIITRGELFF

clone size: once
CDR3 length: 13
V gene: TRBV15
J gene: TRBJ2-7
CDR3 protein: CATSSNLGGEEYF

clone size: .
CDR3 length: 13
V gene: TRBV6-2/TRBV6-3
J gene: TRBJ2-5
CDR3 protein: CASSTTTRETQYF

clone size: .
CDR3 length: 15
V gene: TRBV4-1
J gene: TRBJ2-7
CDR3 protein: CASSQGDFVSGEQYF

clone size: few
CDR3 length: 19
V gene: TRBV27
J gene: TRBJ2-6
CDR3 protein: CASSHRTGGMFSGANVLTF

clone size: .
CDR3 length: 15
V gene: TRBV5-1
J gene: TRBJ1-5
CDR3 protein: CASSLESAGNQPQHF

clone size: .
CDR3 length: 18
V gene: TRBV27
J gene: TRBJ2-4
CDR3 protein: CASSPYAIRQDQSNIQYF

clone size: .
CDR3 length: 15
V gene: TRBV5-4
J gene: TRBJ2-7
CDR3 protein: CASSLEARYPLEQYF

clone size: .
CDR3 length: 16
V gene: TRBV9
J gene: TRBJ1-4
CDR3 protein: CASSDGTGGLNEKLFF

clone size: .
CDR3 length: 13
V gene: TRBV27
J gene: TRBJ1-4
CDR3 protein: CASSRRDQEKLFF

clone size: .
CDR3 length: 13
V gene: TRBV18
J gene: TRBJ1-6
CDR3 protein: CASSPGTGSPLHF

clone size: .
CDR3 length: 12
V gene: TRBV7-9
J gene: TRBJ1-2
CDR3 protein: CASSQEIGACAF

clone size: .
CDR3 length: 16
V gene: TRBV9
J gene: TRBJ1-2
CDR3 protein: CASSVGPGQGNYGYTF

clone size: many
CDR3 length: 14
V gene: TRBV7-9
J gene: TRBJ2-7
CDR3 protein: CASSLSGRVYEQYF

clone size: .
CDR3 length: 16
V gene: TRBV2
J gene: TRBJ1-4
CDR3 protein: CASRERTGYGGEKLFF

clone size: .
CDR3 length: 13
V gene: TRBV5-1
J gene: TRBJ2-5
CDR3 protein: CASSARQGETQYF

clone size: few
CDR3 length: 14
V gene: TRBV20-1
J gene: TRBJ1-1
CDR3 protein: CSASIAGESTEAFF

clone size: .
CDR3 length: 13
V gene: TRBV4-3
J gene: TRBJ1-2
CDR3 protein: CASSQGLGASYTF

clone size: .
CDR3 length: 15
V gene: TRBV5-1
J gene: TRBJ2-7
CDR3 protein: CASSLERGGPYEQYF

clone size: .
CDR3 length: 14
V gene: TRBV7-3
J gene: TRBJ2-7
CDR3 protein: CASSLEGNHYEQYF

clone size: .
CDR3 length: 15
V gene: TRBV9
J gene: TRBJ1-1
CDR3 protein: CASSPRQGANTEAFF

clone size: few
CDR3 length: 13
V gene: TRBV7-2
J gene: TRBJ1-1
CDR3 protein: CASSWGQGTETFF